The 22 T cell receptor beta chains below all came from one sample that was sequenced in a study of somatic mutations in cytotoxic T cells in rheumatoid arthritis. Repertoires were generated with immunoSEQ multiplex PCR, while TCRdb's copy carries only in-frame clones and drops some. Here the sample spans fewer than 20,000 clones, around 63% being singletons. The source material was CD8+ T cells sorted from blood. These receptors came from an adult with rheumatoid arthritis.

J is TRBJ1-1 and V is TRBV9, with TRBD1 matching 9 bases. The CDR3 contains 15 residues. Per germline, CDR1 SGDLS and CDR2 YYNGEE. V shed 0 bases, J shed 4 bases, and the junction held 4 bases outside the gene matches. The CDR3 sequence: CASSVEQGAVTEAFF. In nucleotides, the CDR3 is TGTGCCAGCAGCGTAGAACAGGGGGCGGTCACTGAAGCTTTCTTT.

This clone has a handful of counts. CDR3 bases: TGTGCCAGCAGTTTGGTAGTTGGGGGCTACGAGCAGTACTTC. It is translated as CASSLVVGGYEQYF. The chain links TRBV28 to TRBJ2-7; D possibly matches TRBD1 or TRBD2 (5 bases each). CDR1 and CDR2 from the germline V gene are MDHEN and SYDVKM. The CDR3 spans 14 residues. Trimming removed 3 bases from V and 3 bases from J, with 12 bases in between.

Regarding this clone: Sequence at one end of the junction differs from germline and may be a read error. The chain combines TRBV27 with TRBJ1-4, with TRBD1 matching 8 bases. This CDR3 is 15 amino acids long. CDR1 and CDR2 from the germline V gene are MNHEY and SMNVEV (reference sequence). The CDR3 bases are TGTGCCCGCAGGGGGCAGCGGACCAAAAATGAAAAACTGTTTTTT. This translates into CARRGQRTKNEKLFF.

This chain links TRBV11-2 with TRBJ2-2; 8 bases line up with TRBD1. V lost 10 bases to trimming and J lost 5 bases; unmatched junction nucleotides: 9. The germline CDR1 and CDR2 sequences are SGHAT and FQNNGV. There are 14 residues in the CDR3. The CDR3 sequence: CATLGTGETGELFF. CDR3 DNA: TGTGCCACCCTAGGGACAGGAGAGACCGGGGAGCTGTTTTTT.

V usage is TRBV4-3 and J usage is TRBJ1-5, with a tentative D call TRBD1 (5 bases). Germline loops: CDR1 LGHNA, CDR2 YSLEER. The CDR3 is 16 residues long. V was cut by 0 bases and J by 2 bases, with 11 bases left in between. The CDR3 loop reads CASSQDIGGGNQPQHF. The CDR3 bases are TGCGCCAGCAGCCAAGATATAGGAGGGGGCAATCAGCCCCAGCATTTT.

This sequence joins TRBV19 and TRBJ1-3, with D uncertain. Germline V gene lookup returns CDR1 LNHDA and CDR2 SQIVND (reference sequence). The CDR3 is made up of 15 amino acids. Trimming took 6 bases from V and 0 from J, leaving 12 bases between them. This chain's CDR3 is CASRSLNASGNTIYF. The CDR3 DNA reads TGTGCCAGTAGATCGTTGAATGCCTCTGGAAACACCATATATTTT.

This rearrangement joins TRBV7-9 to TRBJ2-1; TRBD1 matches at 12 bases. With 4 bases clipped from V and 4 bases from J, the junction kept 8 bases outside the gene matches. CDR1 and CDR2 from the germline V gene are SEHNR and FQNEAQ (reference sequence). This CDR3 is built from 17 residues. CDR3 sequence: CASSSPGQGARYNEQFF. The DNA for the CDR3 is TGTGCCAGCAGCTCACCGGGACAGGGGGCGCGGTACAATGAGCAGTTCTTC.

The V gene is TRBV9, the J gene TRBJ2-7; no definite D call. The germline V gene encodes CDR1 SGDLS and CDR2 YYNGEE. V lost 1 base, J lost 0 bases, and 11 bases lay in between. This CDR3 comprises 15 residues. Written as DNA, the CDR3 is TGTGCCAGCAGCGTAACTCTCGATAGCTCCTACGAGCAGTACTTC. This encodes CASSVTLDSSYEQYF.

The chain carries TRBV5-1 and TRBJ1-6; TRBD1 might be the D (6 bases). The germline V gene encodes CDR1 SGHRS and CDR2 YFSETQ. The CDR3 runs to 14 residues. Between the trimmed V and J ends, which lost 1 base and 7 bases, there was a span of 9 bases. The CDR3 DNA is TGCGCCAGCAGCTTGCAAGGGGGGAATTCACCCCTCCACTTT. Protein product: CASSLQGGNSPLHF.

V is TRBV2 and J is TRBJ1-5; TRBD1 is a possible D gene (5 bases). The CDR3 contains 15 residues. V was cut by 0 bases and J by 4 bases, with 10 bases left in between. CDR1 and CDR2 from the germline V gene are SNHLY and FYNNEI. The CDR3: CASSEAGVLNQPQHF. In nucleotides, the CDR3 is TGTGCCAGCAGTGAAGCGGGGGTTTTAAATCAGCCCCAGCATTTT.

The chain uses TRBV7-9 and TRBJ2-7, with 11 bases identical to TRBD1. Germline trimming cut 5 bases from V and 6 bases from J; bases unmatched to any gene: 6. The CDR3 covers 14 residues. Germline V lookup: CDR1 SEHNR, CDR2 FQNEAQ (reference sequence). The CDR3 DNA follows: TGTGCCAGCAGCCCCCGGACAGGGGGCAGCGAGCAGTACTTC. Translating it yields CASSPRTGGSEQYF. Full variable domain (rest looked up from reference TRBV7-9 and TRBJ2-7): DTGVSQNPRHKITKRGQNVTFRCDPISEHNRLYWYRQTLGQGPEFLTYFQNEAQLEKSRLLSDRFSAERPKGSFSTLEIQRTEQGDSAMYLCASSPRTGGSEQYFGPGTRLTVT.

The genes are TRBV28 and TRBJ1-5; possible D gene TRBD1, 5 bases. The CDR3 length is 24 residues. CDR1 and CDR2 from the germline V gene are MDHEN and SYDVKM. V was cut by 3 bases and J by 2 bases, with 38 bases left in between. The DNA of the CDR3 is TGTGCCAGCAGTTTTTGGCTTCGGGACGAAGGGCTAGTTTTAGGTAGGAAGGGCAATCAGCCCCAGCATTTT. Translation gives CASSFWLRDEGLVLGRKGNQPQHF.

This chain joins TRBV10-3 and TRBJ2-7; D unclear. This CDR3 has 11 amino acids. CDR1 is ENHRY, CDR2 SYGVKD, per germline. V lost 3 bases and J 1 base, leaving 1 base between the germline ends. This CDR3 reads CAISDSYEQYF. The CDR3 DNA sequence: TGTGCCATCAGTGATTCCTACGAGCAGTACTTC.

V usage is TRBV6-5 and J usage is TRBJ2-6; D is perhaps TRBD1 (5 bases). The CDR3 has 16 residues. Germline V CDR1 and CDR2: MNHEY, SVGAGI. Trimming took off 3 bases at V and 4 bases at J, with 13 bases between the two ends. CDR3 DNA: TGTGCCAGCAGTTATGGGGTTGGGGCCGGGGCCAACGTCCTGACTTTC. Translation: CASSYGVGAGANVLTF.

The chain combines TRBV12-5 with TRBJ1-4; D unresolved. The ends were cut back, 2 bases at V and 7 bases at J, with 8 bases in the middle. CDR1 LGHNT and CDR2 FRNRAP come from the germline V gene. The CDR3 contains 13 residues. The CDR3: CASGLWVGEKLFF. The CDR3 DNA reads TGTGCTAGTGGTTTGTGGGTAGGTGAAAAACTGTTTTTT.

This rearrangement joins TRBV4-3 to TRBJ2-4, with 9 nucleotides matching TRBD2. The CDR3 runs 18 residues. Germline V CDR1 and CDR2: LGHNA, YSLEER. The ends lost 0 bases at V and 1 base at J; junction bases unmatched: 7. The CDR3 nucleotides are TGCGCCAGCAGCCAAGATAACCGCGGGGGGGCGGCCAAAAACATTCAGTACTTC. It encodes CASSQDNRGGAAKNIQYF.

V and J are TRBV27 and TRBJ2-2; D is ambiguous. The germline V gene has CDR1 MNHEY and CDR2 SMNVEV (reference sequence). V was shortened by 7 bases and J by 6 bases, with 15 bases between the two germline ends. The CDR3 has 14 amino acids. The CDR3 reads CASNVGDNPGELFF. In DNA form, the CDR3 reads TGTGCCAGCAACGTTGGGGATAATCCCGGGGAGCTGTTTTTT.

This chain links TRBV20-1 with TRBJ2-7; D remains unclear. The germline V and J ends were trimmed by 6 bases and 5 bases, with 8 bases remaining between them. This CDR3 has 10 amino acids. The germline gives CDR1 DFQATT, CDR2 SNEGSKA (reference sequence). The CDR3 loop reads CSAGWDEQYF. The CDR3 DNA sequence: TGCAGTGCCGGGTGGGACGAGCAGTACTTC.

The gene calls are TRBV5-1 and TRBJ2-4; D might be TRBD1 (6 bases). V lost 3 bases, J lost 0 bases, and 10 bases lay in between. CDR3 length: 15 amino acids. CDR1 is SGHRS, CDR2 YFSETQ, per germline. CDR3 protein: CASSSRTEAKNIQYF. As DNA, the CDR3 is TGCGCCAGCAGCTCGCGGACAGAAGCCAAAAACATTCAGTACTTC.

As DNA, the CDR3 is TGTGCCAGTAGGGACGAAGGACACATCAATCAGCCCCAGCATTTT. Protein product: CASRDEGHINQPQHF. The chain carries TRBV19 and TRBJ1-5, with D possibly matching TRBD1 (5 bases). This CDR3 contains 15 residues. The V gene's germline CDR1 is LNHDA and CDR2 SQIVND (reference sequence). V lost 6 bases and J lost 3, with 15 bases in between.

The chain recombines TRBV29-1 with TRBJ2-2; maybe TRBD1 (6 bases). V was trimmed by 1 base and J by 0 bases, leaving 9 bases between them. CDR1 SQVTM and CDR2 ANQGSEA come from the germline V gene. This CDR3 comprises 15 residues. As DNA, the CDR3 is TGCAGCGTTGAAGCCTCAGGGGCGAACACCGGGGAGCTGTTTTTT. Its protein product is CSVEASGANTGELFF.

This clone was seen only once. The chain carries TRBV6-6 and TRBJ1-6, with TRBD1 identical over 9 bases. The CDR3 loop spans 16 amino acids. Germline CDR1 is MNHNY and CDR2 is SVGAGI (reference sequence). The junction had 6 bases not matched to a gene; V was cut back by 3 bases and J by 6 bases. The CDR3 nucleotides read TGTGCCAGCAGTTATACAGGGGGCGCGTTTAATTCACCCCTCCACTTT. This gives the protein CASSYTGGAFNSPLHF.